Below, 12 T cell receptor beta chains from the same sample are listed, as sequenced in a study of cytomegalovirus exposure and HLA in healthy donors. The PCR contained 60 Vbeta and 13 Jbeta primers. Repertoires were generated with immunoSEQ multiplex PCR, while TCRdb's copy carries only in-frame clones and drops some. The sample carries under 200,000 clones, approximately 80% recorded once. The sequencing sample was made of PBMCs. These receptors were taken from a man younger than 35 in good health and CMV-seronegative.

The chain couples TRBV10-3 to TRBJ2-3, with D possibly TRBD2 on 5 matching bases. The CDR3 has 13 residues. V lost 6 bases and J lost 6, with 13 bases in between. CDR1 is ENHRY, CDR2 SYGVKD, per germline. The CDR3 bases are TGTGCCATCAGCCCCGGCCCGGGGGATACGCAGTATTTT. Protein: CAISPGPGDTQYF.

The chain recombines TRBV11-3 with TRBJ1-1; 9 bases align to TRBD1. The CDR3 runs 17 residues. V trimming: 1 base; J trimming: 4 bases; junction bases outside the gene matches: 10. CDR1 SGHNT and CDR2 YENEEA come from the germline V gene. For the CDR3, the DNA is TGTGCCAGCAGCTTAGGGTTTGACAGGGGGACCGGCACTGAAGCTTTCTTT. Translating gives CASSLGFDRGTGTEAFF.

As regards this clone: A junction end diverges from the germline sequence, so it may reflect a read error. The rearrangement uses TRBV5-1 and TRBJ2-7, with TRBD1 as a possible D gene (6 bases). From germline, CDR1 is SGHRS and CDR2 YFSETQ. The CDR3 is made up of 12 amino acids. The CDR3 DNA reads TGCGCCAGCAGCTCACCCAAGACAGGCCGAACCTTC. Residues: CASSSPKTGRTF.

CDR3 residues: CASSHLNTEAFF. The CDR3, as DNA: TGCGCCAGCAGCCATCTGAACACTGAAGCTTTCTTT. This chain uses TRBV5-1 with TRBJ1-1; D unclear. The length of the CDR3 is 12 residues. From germline, CDR1 is SGHRS and CDR2 YFSETQ. The V end lost 4 bases, the J end lost 0 bases, and 4 bases lay between the germline ends.

The chain links TRBV2 to TRBJ2-5, with TRBD2 as a possible D gene (6 bases). Trimming removed 6 bases at V and 4 bases at J, with 15 bases between. The germline V gene has CDR1 SNHLY and CDR2 FYNNEI. The CDR3 is 14 amino acids. The CDR3 protein is CASSTTSRVETQYF. The CDR3 DNA reads TGTGCCAGCAGCACCACTAGCAGGGTAGAGACCCAGTACTTC.

This chain uses TRBV10-3 with TRBJ1-1; D gene uncertain. The CDR3 has 12 amino acids. The germline V gene encodes CDR1 ENHRY and CDR2 SYGVKD. Trimming took 6 bases from V and 4 from J, leaving 9 bases between them. The CDR3 loop is CAIRGQGTEAFF. Here the CDR3 DNA reads TGTGCCATCAGGGGCCAAGGCACTGAAGCTTTCTTT.

The rearrangement uses TRBV30 and TRBJ1-4; 8 bases line up with TRBD1. J gave up 8 bases and V 3 bases, and 8 bases lay outside the gene matches. CDR3 size: 14 residues. Per the germline V gene, CDR1 is GTSNPN and CDR2 is SVGIG (reference sequence). CDR3 loop: CAWSQDRAREKLFF. CDR3 in DNA: TGTGCCTGGAGCCAGGACAGGGCGCGGGAAAAACTGTTTTTT.

This CDR3 is CASSSGLGRTDTQYF. The CDR3 DNA reads TGTGCCAGCAGCTCGGGACTAGGGCGCACAGATACGCAGTATTTT. The chain is built from TRBV7-7 and TRBJ2-3, with TRBD2 identical over 8 bases. CDR1 is SSHAT and CDR2 is FNYEAQ in the germline V gene (reference sequence). The V segment lost 4 bases and the J segment 1 base; nucleotides outside the gene matches: 4. CDR3 length equals 15 residues.

The chain recombines TRBV6-6 with TRBJ2-1; 8 bases agree with TRBD2. The germline gives CDR1 MNHNY, CDR2 SVGAGI (reference sequence). The CDR3 spans 15 residues. Germline trimming cut 2 bases from V and 5 bases from J; bases unmatched to any gene: 5. CDR3 region: CASSYGGGSHNEQFF. Written as DNA, the CDR3 is TGTGCCAGCAGTTACGGCGGGGGGAGCCACAATGAGCAGTTCTTC.

The chain carries TRBV20-1 and TRBJ1-2; D is possibly TRBD1 (5 bases). There are 11 residues in the CDR3. The V gene's germline CDR1 is DFQATT and CDR2 SNEGSKA (reference sequence). The V end was cut by 6 bases, the J end by 6 bases, with 11 bases between. CDR3 amino acids: CSATSGDGYTF. DNA for the CDR3: TGCAGTGCAACCTCGGGGGATGGCTACACCTTC.

The chain is built from TRBV9 and TRBJ2-6; D is undetermined. The CDR3 extends over 18 amino acids. The V end was cut by 4 bases, the J end by 0 bases, with 17 bases between. Germline values: CDR1 SGDLS, CDR2 YYNGEE. The CDR3 region is CASSPSRPDISGANVLTF. In DNA, the CDR3 is TGTGCCAGCAGCCCTTCCCGGCCAGACATCTCTGGGGCCAACGTCCTGACTTTC.

The chain's CDR3 is CATPDRGNSPLHF. Here the CDR3 DNA reads TGTGCCACCCCTGACAGGGGGAATTCACCCCTCCACTTT. The J gene is TRBJ1-6, the V gene TRBV15, with 9 positions matching TRBD1. CDR3 length equals 13 residues. After removal of 8 bases from V and 7 bases from J, the junction contained 3 bases not matched to a gene. Per the germline V gene, CDR1 is LNHNV and CDR2 is YYDKDF (reference sequence). The entire variable domain, with the rest obtained from reference TRBV15 and TRBJ1-6, is as follows: DAMVIQNPRYQVTQFGKPVTLSCSQTLNHNVMYWYQQKSSQAPKLLFHYYDKDFNNEADTPDNFQSRRPNTSFCFLDIRSPGLGDTAMYLCATPDRGNSPLHFGNGTRLTVT.